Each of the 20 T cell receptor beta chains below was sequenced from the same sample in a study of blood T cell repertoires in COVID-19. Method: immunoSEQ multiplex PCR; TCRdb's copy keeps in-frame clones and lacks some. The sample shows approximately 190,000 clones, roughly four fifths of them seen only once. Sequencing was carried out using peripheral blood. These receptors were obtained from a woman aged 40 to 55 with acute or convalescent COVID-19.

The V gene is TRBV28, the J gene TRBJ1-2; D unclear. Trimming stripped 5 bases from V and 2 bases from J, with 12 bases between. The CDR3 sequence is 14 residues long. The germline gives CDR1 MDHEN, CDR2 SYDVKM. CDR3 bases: TGTGCCAGCAGTAGATGGGCTCCAAACTATGGCTACACCTTC. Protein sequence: CASSRWAPNYGYTF.

CDR3 DNA: TGTGCCAGTAGTATAGGAGACGGGAGGGAAAAACTGTTTTTT. The encoded protein is CASSIGDGREKLFF. The chain has TRBV19 and TRBJ1-4; D is undetermined. Germline values: CDR1 LNHDA, CDR2 SQIVND (reference sequence). CDR3 length equals 14 residues. V lost 1 base and J 8 bases, leaving 11 bases between the germline ends.

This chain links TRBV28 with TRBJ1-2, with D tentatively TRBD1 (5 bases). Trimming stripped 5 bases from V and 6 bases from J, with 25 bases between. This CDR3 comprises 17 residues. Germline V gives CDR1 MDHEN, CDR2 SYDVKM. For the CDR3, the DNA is TGTGCCAGCAGTCCTCACCGTGGAGGGGTATCGTATAATGGCTACACCTTC. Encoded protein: CASSPHRGGVSYNGYTF.

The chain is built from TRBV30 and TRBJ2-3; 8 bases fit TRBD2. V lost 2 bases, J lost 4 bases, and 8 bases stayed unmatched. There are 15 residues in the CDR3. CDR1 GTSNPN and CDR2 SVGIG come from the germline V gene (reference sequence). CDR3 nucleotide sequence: TGTGCCTGGAGTTCCCCCGGGGGGGGCCCAGATACGCAGTATTTT. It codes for CAWSSPGGGPDTQYF.

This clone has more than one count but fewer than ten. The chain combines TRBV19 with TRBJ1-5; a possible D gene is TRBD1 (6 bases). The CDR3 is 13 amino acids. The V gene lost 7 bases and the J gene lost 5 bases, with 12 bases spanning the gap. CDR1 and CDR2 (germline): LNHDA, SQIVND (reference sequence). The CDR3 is CASNDRTYQPQHF. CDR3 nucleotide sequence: TGTGCCAGTAATGACAGGACCTATCAGCCCCAGCATTTT. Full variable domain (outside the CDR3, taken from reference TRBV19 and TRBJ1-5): DGGITQSPKYLFRKEGQNVTLSCEQNLNHDAMYWYRQDPGQGLRLIYYSQIVNDFQKGDIAEGYSVSREKKESFPLTVTSAQKNPTAFYLCASNDRTYQPQHFGDGTRLSIL.

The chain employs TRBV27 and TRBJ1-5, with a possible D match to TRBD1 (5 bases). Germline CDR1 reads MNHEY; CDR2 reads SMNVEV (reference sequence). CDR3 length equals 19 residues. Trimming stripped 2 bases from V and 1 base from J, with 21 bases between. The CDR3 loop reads CASSLRPPRDSLSNQPQHF. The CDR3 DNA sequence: TGTGCCAGCAGTTTAAGGCCCCCTCGTGACAGTCTAAGCAATCAGCCCCAGCATTTT.

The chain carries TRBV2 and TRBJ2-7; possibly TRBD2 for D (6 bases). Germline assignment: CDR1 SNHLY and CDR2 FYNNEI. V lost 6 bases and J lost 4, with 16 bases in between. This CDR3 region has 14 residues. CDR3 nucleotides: TGTGCCAGCAGGGGACTCCTAAACATTTACGAGCAGTACTTC. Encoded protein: CASRGLLNIYEQYF.

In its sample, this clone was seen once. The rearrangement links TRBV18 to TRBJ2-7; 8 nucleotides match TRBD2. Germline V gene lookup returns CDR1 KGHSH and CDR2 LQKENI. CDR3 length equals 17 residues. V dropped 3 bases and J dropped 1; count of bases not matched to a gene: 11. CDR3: CASSPRIAGLTSYEQYF. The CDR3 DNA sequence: TGTGCCAGCTCACCGAGGATAGCGGGACTGACTTCCTACGAGCAGTACTTC.

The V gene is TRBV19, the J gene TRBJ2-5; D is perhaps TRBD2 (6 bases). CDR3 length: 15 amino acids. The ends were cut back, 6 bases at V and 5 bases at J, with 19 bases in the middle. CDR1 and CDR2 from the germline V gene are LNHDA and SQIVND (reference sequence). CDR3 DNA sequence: TGTGCCAGTAGCCACTCAGGGCCCCGGGGGGAGACCCAGTACTTC. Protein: CASSHSGPRGETQYF.

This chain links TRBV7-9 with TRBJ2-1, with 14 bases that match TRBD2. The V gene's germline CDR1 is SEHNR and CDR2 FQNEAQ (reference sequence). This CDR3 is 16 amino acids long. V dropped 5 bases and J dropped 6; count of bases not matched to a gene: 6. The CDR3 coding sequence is TGTGCCAGCAGCCCAGGGACTAGCGGGAGCCCCAATGAGCAGTTCTTC. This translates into CASSPGTSGSPNEQFF.

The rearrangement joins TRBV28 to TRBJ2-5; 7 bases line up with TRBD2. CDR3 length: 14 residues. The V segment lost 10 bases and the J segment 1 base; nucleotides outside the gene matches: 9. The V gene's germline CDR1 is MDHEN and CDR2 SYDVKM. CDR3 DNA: TGTGCCACCGGGGGAGGGGCGGGCCAAGAGACCCAGTACTTC. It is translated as CATGGGAGQETQYF.

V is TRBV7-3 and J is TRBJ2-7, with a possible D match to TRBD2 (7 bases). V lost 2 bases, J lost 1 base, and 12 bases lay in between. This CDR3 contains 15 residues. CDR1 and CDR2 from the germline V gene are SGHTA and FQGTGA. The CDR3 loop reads CASSLGRGPSYEQYF. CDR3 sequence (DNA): TGTGCCAGCAGCTTAGGGCGGGGGCCATCCTACGAGCAGTACTTC. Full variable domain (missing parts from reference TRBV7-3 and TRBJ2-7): GAGVSQTPSNKVTEKGKYVELRCDPISGHTALYWYRQSLGQGPEFLIYFQGTGAADDSGLPNDRFFAVRPEGSVSTLKIQRTERGDSAVYLCASSLGRGPSYEQYFGPGTRLTVT.

CDR3 nucleotides: TGCGCCAGCAGCTGGGGCCCTAGCGGTTACAATGAGCAGTTCTTC. Residues: CASSWGPSGYNEQFF. This chain joins TRBV5-1 and TRBJ2-1; 7 nucleotides line up with TRBD2. Germline loops: CDR1 SGHRS, CDR2 YFSETQ. The CDR3 runs to 15 residues. J lost 4 bases, V lost 3 bases, and 7 bases had no gene match.

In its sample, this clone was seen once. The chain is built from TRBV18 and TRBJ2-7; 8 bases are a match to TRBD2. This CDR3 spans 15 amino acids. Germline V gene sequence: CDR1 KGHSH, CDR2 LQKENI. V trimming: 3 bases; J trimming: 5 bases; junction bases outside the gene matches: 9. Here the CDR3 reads CASSPFERETNEQYF. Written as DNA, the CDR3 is TGTGCCAGCTCACCTTTTGAGCGGGAGACAAACGAGCAGTACTTC.

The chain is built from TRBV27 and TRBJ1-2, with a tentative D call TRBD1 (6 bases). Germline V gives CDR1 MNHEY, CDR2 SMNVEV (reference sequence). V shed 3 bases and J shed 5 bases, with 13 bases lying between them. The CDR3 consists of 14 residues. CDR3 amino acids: CASSLTTGQYGYTF. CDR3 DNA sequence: TGTGCCAGCAGTTTGACGACAGGTCAATATGGCTACACCTTC.

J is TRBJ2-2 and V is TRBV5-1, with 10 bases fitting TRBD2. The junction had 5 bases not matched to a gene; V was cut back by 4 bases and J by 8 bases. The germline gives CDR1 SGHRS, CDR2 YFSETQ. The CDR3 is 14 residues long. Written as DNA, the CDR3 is TGCGCCAGCAGCCCGGGACTAGCGTCTGGGGAGCTGTTTTTT. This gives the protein CASSPGLASGELFF.

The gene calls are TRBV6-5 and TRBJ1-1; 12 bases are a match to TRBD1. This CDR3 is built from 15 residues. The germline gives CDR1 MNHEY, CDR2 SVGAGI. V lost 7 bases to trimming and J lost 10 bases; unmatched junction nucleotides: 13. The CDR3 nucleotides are TGTGCCAGCACCAAGGGACAGGGGGCGCAGATCGCAGCTTTCTTT. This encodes CASTKGQGAQIAAFF.

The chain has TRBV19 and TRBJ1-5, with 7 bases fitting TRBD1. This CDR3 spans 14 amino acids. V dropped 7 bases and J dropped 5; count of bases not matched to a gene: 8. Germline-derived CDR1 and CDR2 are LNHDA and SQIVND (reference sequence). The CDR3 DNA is TGTGCCAGTACCCCAGGGGGGAAAGATCAGCCCCAGCATTTT. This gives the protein CASTPGGKDQPQHF.

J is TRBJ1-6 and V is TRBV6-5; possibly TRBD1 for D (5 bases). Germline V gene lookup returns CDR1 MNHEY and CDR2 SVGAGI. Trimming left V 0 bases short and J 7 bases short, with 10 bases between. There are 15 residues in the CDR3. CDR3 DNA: TGTGCCAGCAGTTACTCCCCAGGGCTAAATTCACCCCTCCACTTT. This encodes CASSYSPGLNSPLHF.

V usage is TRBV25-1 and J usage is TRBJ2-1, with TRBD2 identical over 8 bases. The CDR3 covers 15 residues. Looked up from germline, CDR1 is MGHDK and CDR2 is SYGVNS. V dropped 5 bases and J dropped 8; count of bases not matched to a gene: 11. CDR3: CASSRGLARPDEQFF. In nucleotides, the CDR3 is TGTGCCAGCAGTAGAGGACTAGCCCGTCCCGATGAGCAGTTCTTC.